The rows below give T cell receptor beta chains drawn from one sample of a study of blood T cell repertoires in COVID-19. The repertoire was sequenced with immunoSEQ multiplex PCR; TCRdb's copy has only in-frame clones and lacks some. The sample shows over 150,000 clones, 70% to 90% of them seen only once. The specimen was peripheral blood. The source is a man aged 50 to 59 with COVID-19, enrolled during active disease. Each CDR3 is given with its conserved first and last residue.

TRBV5-1	15	TRBJ2-7	CASRPRDRGPYEQYF
TRBV20-1	17	TRBJ1-6	CSASQGDHTSYNSPLHF
TRBV6-6	16	TRBJ2-6	CASRDRQSSGANVLTF
TRBV7-9	14	TRBJ2-7	CASSLDGEPYEQYF
TRBV2	13	TRBJ2-2	CASSAVITGELFF
TRBV5-8	15	TRBJ2-1	CASSGWLAGAHEQFF
TRBV19	13	TRBJ2-1	CASRRDYNNEQFF
TRBV11-2	15	TRBJ2-7	CASSLEGTGVDEQYF
TRBV19	18	TRBJ1-3	CASSIGPRGGLSGNTIYF
TRBV28	15	TRBJ1-2	CASSVPSGVGYGYTF
TRBV9	16	TRBJ2-5	CASSIGLAGVGETQYF
TRBV3-1/TRBV3-2	18	TRBJ1-6	CASSRTEEGAVGDSPLHF
TRBV30	15	TRBJ2-1	CAWAFGGRTYNEQFF
TRBV7-6	13	TRBJ1-1	CASSLAGHYEAFF
TRBV20-1	15	TRBJ2-4	CSAGASGSFQNIQYF
TRBV27	15	TRBJ2-1	CASSFTPLKNNEQFF
TRBV28	11	TRBJ1-1	CASSFRTEAFF
TRBV4-3	15	TRBJ1-2	CASSQEAGGNYGYTF
TRBV7-2	14	TRBJ2-5	CASSPPGQQETQYF
TRBV30	18	TRBJ2-7	CAWSVWTITQTVTYEQYF
TRBV9	15	TRBJ2-1	CASSPRGDSYNEQFF
TRBV4-1	16	TRBJ1-4	CASSQEGTGVPEKLFF
TRBV7-3	15	TRBJ2-2	CASSNPYPNTGELFF
TRBV15	16	TRBJ2-6	CATSRAGGSGTNVLTF
TRBV6-1	16	TRBJ2-5	CASSDGGWGAGETQYF
TRBV6-2/TRBV6-3	17	TRBJ1-6	CASSYRSAGGNNSPLHF
TRBV9	14	TRBJ1-3	CASSFDRAGNTIYF
TRBV5-6	15	TRBJ1-6	CASSRDLGGASPLHF
TRBV6-1	14	TRBJ1-5	CASSEVLQYQPQHF
TRBV7-8	15	TRBJ2-5	CASSSGLAGAETQYF
TRBV23-1	13	TRBJ2-5	CASSLNGQETQYF
TRBV6-1	15	TRBJ2-3	CASSEPGQGTDTQYF
TRBV7-2	15	TRBJ2-1	CASTRSGGNRDEQFF
TRBV5-1	14	TRBJ1-2	CASSSQGWDYGYTF
TRBV6-5	14	TRBJ2-2	CASSYGTFYGELFF
TRBV7-3	15	TRBJ2-2	CASSPGGRSTGELFF
TRBV11-2	13	TRBJ1-2	CASSLGTNYGYTF
TRBV5-1	13	TRBJ2-1	CASSEEGNIEQFF
TRBV30	15	TRBJ1-5	CAWSARQGWNQPQHF
TRBV2	13	TRBJ1-5	CASSEAEDQPQHF
TRBV21-1	17	TRBJ1-1	CASSKEARGLDNTEAFF
TRBV29-1	15	TRBJ2-5	CSVNRQGVLEETQYF
TRBV27	16	TRBJ2-2	CASTAFSRTNTGELFF
TRBV5-6	14	TRBJ2-2	CASNDIGNTGELFF